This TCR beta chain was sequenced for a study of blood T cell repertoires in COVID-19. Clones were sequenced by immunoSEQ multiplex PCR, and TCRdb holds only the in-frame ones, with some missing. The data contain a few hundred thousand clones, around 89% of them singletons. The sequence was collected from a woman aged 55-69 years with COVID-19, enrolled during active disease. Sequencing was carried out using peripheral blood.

The CDR3 DNA is TGTGCCAGCAGCTTAGCCTCTAGCGGGGGGGCCTCCTACAATGAGCAGTTCTTC. Protein product: CASSLASSGGASYNEQFF. This chain uses TRBV7-2 with TRBJ2-1; 12 bases align to TRBD2. This CDR3 has 18 amino acids. Germline V gene sequence: CDR1 SGHTA, CDR2 FQGNSA. The V gene end was trimmed by 0 bases and the J gene end by 0 bases; junction bases not matched to a gene: 3.